This record covers a single T cell receptor (beta chain). Its cognate antigen is unknown. These data are taken from a study of type 1 regulatory T cells. Looking at the study overall: An in vitro protocol generated T-allo10, a Tr1-enriched, alloantigen-specific CD4 T cell product.

Graft donor-derived T-allo10 cells were described as host-alloantigen-specific, anergic, and alloantigen-specifically suppressive. TCRdb itself ran the reads through MiXCR, one entry per CDR3 protein. The sample has about 24,000 distinct CDR3 sequences; 72% are singletons. This clonotype originated in a human donor in good health. Specimen: cultured T cells, either the whole culture or a sorted T cell fraction (not recorded which). Specified subset: Tr1-enriched cell product generated in vitro against host alloantigens.

The CDR3 here is CASSLGASQGYEQYF. The CDR3 nucleotides are TGTGCCAGCAGTTTAGGGGCGTCCCAAGGCTACGAGCAGTACTTC. V and J are TRBV28 and TRBJ2-7; possible D gene TRBD1, 5 bases. CDR1 and CDR2 (germline): MDHEN, SYDVKM. This CDR3 contains 15 residues. Deletions cut 2 bases from V and 3 bases from J, with 14 bases between. Drawing the rest from reference TRBV28 and TRBJ2-7, the complete variable domain is DVKVTQSSRYLVKRTGEKVFLECVQDMDHENMFWYRQDPGLGLRLIYFSYDVKMKEKGDIPEGYSVSREKKERFSLILESASTNQTSMYLCASSLGASQGYEQYFGPGTRLTVT.